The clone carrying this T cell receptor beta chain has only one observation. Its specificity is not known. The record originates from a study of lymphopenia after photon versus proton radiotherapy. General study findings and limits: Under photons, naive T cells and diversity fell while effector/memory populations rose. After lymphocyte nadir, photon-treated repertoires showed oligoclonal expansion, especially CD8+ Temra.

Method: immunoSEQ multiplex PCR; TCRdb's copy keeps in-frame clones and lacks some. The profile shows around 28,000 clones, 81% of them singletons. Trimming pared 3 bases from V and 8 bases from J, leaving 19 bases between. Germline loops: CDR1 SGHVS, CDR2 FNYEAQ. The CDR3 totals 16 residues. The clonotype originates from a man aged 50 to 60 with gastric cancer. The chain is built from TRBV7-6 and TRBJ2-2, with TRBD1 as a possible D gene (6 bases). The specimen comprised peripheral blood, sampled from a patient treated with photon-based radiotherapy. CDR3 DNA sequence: TGTGCCAGCAGCTTTTCCCACCAGGGGCGAGGGGGGGAGCTGTTTTTT. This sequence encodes CASSFSHQGRGGELFF.